This TCR beta chain was captured in a study of vaccination effects on CD4 cells after COVID-19 (dated by TCRdb to between 2021 and 2024). With respect to the entire study: Across the study, the median time from the second dose to post-vaccine sampling was 72 days (range 14 to 241). Cultures from other donors in the study were sequenced using the Oncomine TCR Beta short-read assay on an Illumina iSeq 100. SARS-CoV-2 spike-specific CD4+ TCR repertoires were compared before and after mRNA vaccination in COVID-19 convalescent patients and in infection-naive vaccine recipients. A total of approximately 9 COVID-19 convalescent patients and a handful of SARS-CoV-2-naive healthy vaccine recipients were included in the full study. On the study overall, not on this receptor specifically: In healthy vaccine recipients, vaccine-induced clones were almost all SARS-CoV-2 mono-reactive, with only 1 of 255 cross-reactive with common cold coronaviruses. Limitations of the study were the small number of convalescent patients and the absence of early post-infection timepoints. Both infection-induced and vaccine-induced clones contracted markedly at late post-vaccination timepoints, which is consistent with waning T cell responses.

The germline V gene (reference sequence) supplies CDR1 DFQATT and CDR2 SNEGSKA. V is shortened by 3 bases, J by 3 bases, and the region joining them spans 17 bases. Including cysteine and phenylalanine, the CDR3 has 15 amino acids. Here the CDR3 DNA is all that survives: 45 bases in frame from base 1. To identify antigen-specific CD4+ T cell clonotypes by their expansion, the ViraFEST assay first stimulated PBMC with viral peptide pools and then applied TCR sequencing. After more than nine days of culture, CD4+ T cells were isolated with the EasySep CD4+ T cell isolation kit. Participants received two doses of either the BNT162b2 or the mRNA-1273 mRNA SARS-CoV-2 vaccine. The absence of prior SARS-CoV-2 infection in healthy vaccine recipients was confirmed by negative nucleocapsid antibodies before and after vaccination. Approximately 2 million PBMC per well were cultured in IMDM with roughly 5% human AB serum, 9 to 10 IU/ml IL-2 and gentamicin, plus 10 ug/ml peptides. On days 3 and 7, half of the culture medium was replaced with fresh IL-2-containing medium. Each peptide stimulation condition was cultured in triplicate wells unless otherwise noted. Using Ficoll-Paque Plus gradient centrifugation, PBMC were separated from whole blood and then either used fresh or cryopreserved at -140C. The overlapping peptide pools covered the spike proteins of SARS-CoV-2 and of the common cold coronaviruses HCoV-NL63, HCoV-OC43 and HCoV-229E. Genomic DNA was extracted from cultured CD4+ T cells with the QIAamp micro DNA kit.

The receptor library was made with the immunoSEQ multiplex PCR assay. DNA from the cultured, isolated CD4+ T cells was subjected to TCR beta CDR3 sequencing. Concerning the study's data processing: Non-productive TCR sequences were removed, reads were trimmed to the CDR3 region, and CDR3s of at least 7 amino acids were retained. Antigen-specific clonotypes were identified with the MANAFEST web app by comparing expansion in peptide wells against reference cultures. To count as positive, a clone had to show expansion at FDR<0.05 compared with the reference and with all other wells, an odds ratio above 5, and a frequency above 0.1% in two replicate wells. Clonotypes significantly expanded in SARS-CoV-2 spike wells and in at least one common cold coronavirus spike condition were defined as cross-reactive. Levenshtein distance calculated with the stringdist R package was used to assess CDR3 similarity, and unrooted trees were constructed with ape in R 3.6.1. This is the immuneACCESS table as TCRdb keeps it, with only in-frame sequences that have V and J called. A part of the clones is gone; compared with another copy, unresolved V genes explain less than half, and the rest is unexplained. V, J and clone size reflect that table, while D and trimming were determined from the DNA. Within this sample are about 22,000 clones, with around 70% of them counted one time only. The ten largest clones capture approximately 10% of the sample.

Comments on this clone: Its cognate antigen has yet to be identified. No much larger clone is present one base from it, and per-base qualities are unavailable.

Recombination joined TRBV20-1 with TRBJ1-1; the D gene is possibly TRBD1, with 6 bases matching. Here the sequenced sample was CD4+ T cells from PBMCs cultured with HCoV-NL63 spike peptides, taken after COVID-19 vaccination. The sample's cell subset or site, from its label and the paper: HCoV-NL63 spike overlapping peptide pool stimulation. This TCR was sampled from a human donor who received a COVID-19 vaccine. The bases are TGCAGTGCTAGTGCAGGGGCCGGGGGATACACTGAAGCTTTCTTT. This encodes CSASAGAGGYTEAFF.